The 13 T cell receptor beta chains presented below share a single source sample, sequenced in a study. Using its own MiXCR run on the 5' RACE reads, TCRdb lists one record per CDR3 protein. The sample carries about 57,000 distinct CDR3 sequences, roughly 30% recorded once. Sequenced input: tumor-infiltrating memory CD4+ T cells sorted from the breast tumor. As for subset: memory CD4+ T cells, CD4+CD45RO+CD25-. These receptors were collected from a female donor with breast cancer.

This clonotype has more than one count but fewer than ten. The rearrangement joins TRBV5-1 to TRBJ1-5; 11 bases line up with TRBD1. CDR3 length equals 15 residues. From germline, CDR1 is SGHRS and CDR2 YFSETQ. Trimming cost V 5 bases and J 5 bases; bases outside gene matches: 6. Written as DNA, the CDR3 is TGCGCCAGCAGTTGGACAGGGGGCCTTGATCAGCCCCAGCATTTT. Protein product: CASSWTGGLDQPQHF. The complete variable domain, with remaining parts taken from reference TRBV5-1 and TRBJ1-5, reads KAGVTQTPRYLIKTRGQQVTLSCSPISGHRSVSWYQQTPGQGLQFLFEYFSETQRNKGNFPGRFSGRQFSNSRSEMNVSTLELGDSALYLCASSWTGGLDQPQHFGDGTRLSIL.

As for this clonotype: This could be a read error, since a much larger clone is one nucleotide away. The chain combines TRBV7-2 with TRBJ1-1; the match to TRBD1 covers 7 bases. Matching the DNA end better, TRBJ1-6 makes the J call doubtful. This CDR3 has 12 residues. Germline V CDR1 and CDR2: SGHTA, FQGNSA. The CDR3 protein is CASSSVTGTLHF. In DNA form, the CDR3 reads TGTGCCAGCAGCTCAGTGACAGGGACCCTCCACTTT.

The table lists this clonotype with many counts. V gene TRBV7-9 combines with J gene TRBJ2-1, with 7 positions matching TRBD2. Germline V gene lookup returns CDR1 SEHNR and CDR2 FQNEAQ (reference sequence). The CDR3 extends over 12 amino acids. The junction had 5 bases not matched to a gene; V was cut back by 5 bases and J by 10 bases. This CDR3 is CASSRQGGEQFF. In DNA form, the CDR3 reads TGTGCCAGCAGCCGTCAGGGAGGGGAGCAGTTCTTC.

This clonotype was observed a few times. DNA of the CDR3: TGTGCCAGCAGCGCCGGCCAAGCCACTGAAGCTTTCTTT. This gives the protein CASSAGQATEAFF. The rearrangement joins TRBV7-3 to TRBJ1-1; D ambiguous. V lost 5 bases to trimming and J lost 4 bases, with 11 bases between them. The length of the CDR3 is 13 residues. Germline CDR1 SGHTA, CDR2 FQGTGA.

This clonotype was counted between two and nine times. The chain carries TRBV4-1 and TRBJ2-3; 11 nucleotides agree with TRBD1. The CDR3 is 15 amino acids. Unmatched junction bases numbered 1, after V lost 1 base and J lost 4 bases. Germline loops: CDR1 MGHRA, CDR2 YSYEKL. The CDR3 reads CASSQAGQGADTQYF. For the CDR3, the DNA is TGCGCCAGCAGCCAAGCGGGACAGGGGGCAGATACGCAGTATTTT.

The chain has TRBV7-2 and TRBJ2-7; weak D call: TRBD2 (5 bases). Trimming cost V 5 bases and J 5 bases, with 19 bases left between them. The V gene's germline CDR1 is SGHTA and CDR2 FQGNSA. The CDR3 spans 15 residues. The DNA of the CDR3 is TGTGCCAGCAGCGCGATGGACGGGGTAGGGCACGAGCAGTACTTC. This translates into CASSAMDGVGHEQYF.

This clonotype has a handful of counts. The rearrangement joins TRBV5-1 to TRBJ2-2, with D uncertain. This CDR3 region has 14 residues. V lost 3 bases, J lost 1 base, and 7 bases lay in between. Germline CDR1 reads SGHRS; CDR2 reads YFSETQ. The CDR3 sequence: CASSSAQNTGELFF. CDR3 nucleotides: TGCGCCAGCAGCTCGGCACAGAACACCGGGGAGCTGTTTTTT.

This clonotype was recorded a few times. The gene calls are TRBV6-1 and TRBJ1-2; D is unclear. Trimming took 6 bases from V and 4 from J, leaving 9 bases between them. This CDR3 is built from 12 residues. From germline, CDR1 is MNHNS and CDR2 SASEGT. The CDR3 region has the DNA TGTGCCAGCAGAGAGGATCCCTATGGCTACACCTTC. It is translated as CASREDPYGYTF.

The chain carries TRBV20-1 and TRBJ1-2; D unresolved. Between the trimmed V and J ends, which lost 6 bases and 6 bases, there was a span of 5 bases. CDR3 size: 9 residues. Germline CDR1 and CDR2: DFQATT and SNEGSKA (reference sequence). The CDR3 DNA is TGCAGTGCCGACCATGGCTACACCTTC. This sequence encodes CSADHGYTF.

The V call is TRBV5-1, the J call TRBJ1-1; 8 bases line up with TRBD1. From germline, CDR1 is SGHRS and CDR2 YFSETQ. V shed 3 bases, J shed 4 bases, and the junction held 5 bases outside the gene matches. The CDR3 is made up of 14 amino acids. Written as DNA, the CDR3 is TGCGCCAGCAGCTCCTGGACAGGGAGCACTGAAGCTTTCTTT. It translates to CASSSWTGSTEAFF.

Many counts were recorded for this clonotype. The chain recombines TRBV29-1 with TRBJ2-6, with 8 bases matching TRBD1. V was pared by 6 bases and J by 9 bases, with 4 bases of the junction left unmatched. This CDR3 spans 12 amino acids. The V gene's germline CDR1 is SQVTM and CDR2 ANQGSEA. CDR3 region: CSVDRGDNVLTF. The CDR3 DNA follows: TGCAGCGTCGACAGGGGAGACAACGTCCTGACTTTC.

The V and J genes are TRBV15 and TRBJ1-2; the D gene is possibly TRBD1 (5 bases). V gave up 2 bases and J gave up 6 bases, with 10 bases separating them. Germline-derived CDR1 and CDR2 are LNHNV and YYDKDF (reference sequence). This CDR3 is 13 amino acids long. The CDR3 nucleotides read TGTGCCACCAGCAGATATAAACAGGATGGCTACACCTTC. It yields the protein CATSRYKQDGYTF.

Note on this clonotype: One junction end does not reproduce the germline sequence, and a read error may be involved. The chain has TRBV5-1 and TRBJ2-1; TRBD1 aligns across 10 bases. The CDR3 is made up of 15 amino acids. Per germline, CDR1 SGHRS and CDR2 YFSETQ. CDR3 coding DNA: TGCGCCAGCAGCCGAGGGACAGGGGATTACAATGAGCGGTTCTTC. Translated: CASSRGTGDYNERFF.